This T cell receptor beta chain appears in the sequencing data of a study of blood T cells in healthy people across ages. Study summary: Template switching caught about one barcoded beta molecule for each two T cells. Study-level findings and limits: What prevented conclusive comparison of naive and antigen-experienced cells was that PBMCs were unsorted.

The second PCR ran roughly 7 to 12 cycles with a sample-barcoded 5' primer and J-beta primers. Each cDNA molecule was tagged by a template-switch adaptor that had 12 random nucleotides. In TCRdb, the 5' RACE reads were re-called with MiXCR into one record per CDR3 protein. The table shows some 750,000 distinct CDR3 sequences, with about 20% occurring only once. This clonotype occurred many times. Its cognate antigen is unknown. CDR1 is GTSNPN and CDR2 is SVGIG in the germline V gene (reference sequence). With 2 bases clipped from V and 4 bases from J, the junction kept 7 bases outside the gene matches. The CDR3 runs to 16 residues.

The chain has TRBV30 and TRBJ2-6, with 8 bases that match TRBD1. This clonotype was obtained from a man aged 70-80 years in good health. Sequenced sample: blood. The CDR3 coding sequence is TGTGCCTGGAGTACGGACAGGGCTGACGGGGCCAACGTCCTGACTTTC. Protein sequence: CAWSTDRADGANVLTF.